The 32 T cell receptor beta chains in this list originate from one sample, sequenced in a study of shared clonotypes between healthy human individuals. Profiled with immunoSEQ multiplex PCR; TCRdb holds only in-frame clones, not every one. The sample yields 1,400,000 or so clones, less than 99% seen once. Sequencing used naive CD4+ T cells sorted from blood. Documented subset: CD45RA+ positively selected. The receptors come from a man younger than 40 in good health.

The chain couples TRBV7-2 to TRBJ2-7; 11 positions agree with TRBD2. This CDR3 is built from 16 residues. The V gene's germline CDR1 is SGHTA and CDR2 FQGNSA. V lost 1 base, J lost 4 bases, and 6 bases stayed unmatched. This CDR3 is CASSLVNSGRAYEQYF. As DNA, the CDR3 is TGTGCCAGCAGCTTAGTTAATAGCGGGAGGGCTTACGAGCAGTACTTC. The whole variable domain, remainder taken from reference TRBV7-2 and TRBJ2-7, is GAGVSQSPSNKVTEKGKDVELRCDPISGHTALYWYRQSLGQGLEFLIYFQGNSAPDKSGLPSDRFSAERTGGSVSTLTIQRTQQEDSAVYLCASSLVNSGRAYEQYFGPGTRLTVT.

This clone was recorded once. The chain employs TRBV14 and TRBJ2-2; D is undetermined. The germline gives CDR1 SGHDN, CDR2 FVKESK. V was cut by 5 bases and J by 5 bases, with 15 bases left in between. The CDR3 runs to 15 residues. The DNA for the CDR3 is TGTGCCAGCAGCTTTGACCTCGATGGGACCGGGGAGCTGTTTTTT. Its protein product is CASSFDLDGTGELFF.

This chain uses TRBV25-1 with TRBJ2-1; 7 bases fit TRBD2. Germline CDR1 MGHDK, CDR2 SYGVNS. CDR3 length: 13 residues. The ends lost 3 bases at V and 13 bases at J; junction bases unmatched: 9. In nucleotides, the CDR3 is TGTGCCAGCAGTGATAGGCGCCTAGCGGAACAGTTCTTC. Translation: CASSDRRLAEQFF.

The chain joins TRBV15 to TRBJ1-2; 7 bases line up with TRBD1. V lost 1 base and J lost 0; bases outside the gene matches: 2. This CDR3 has 15 amino acids. CDR1 LNHNV and CDR2 YYDKDF come from the germline V gene (reference sequence). The DNA of the CDR3 is TGTGCCACCAGCAGAGGACAGGGATCTAACTATGGCTACACCTTC. It translates to CATSRGQGSNYGYTF.

V and J are TRBV9 and TRBJ1-5, with D uncertain. This CDR3 comprises 13 residues. Germline CDR1 SGDLS, CDR2 YYNGEE. V shed 0 bases and J shed 3 bases, with 4 bases lying between them. This CDR3 is CASSVGHNQPQHF. CDR3 coding DNA: TGTGCCAGCAGCGTAGGACACAATCAGCCCCAGCATTTT.

V is TRBV7-9 and J is TRBJ2-1, with a possible D match to TRBD2 (5 bases). Germline V lookup: CDR1 SEHNR, CDR2 FQNEAQ (reference sequence). This CDR3 has 15 residues. V was pared by 5 bases and J by 0 bases, with 11 bases between. In nucleotides, the CDR3 is TGTGCCAGCAGCACGACTACGAGCTCCTACAATGAGCAGTTCTTC. It yields the protein CASSTTTSSYNEQFF.

This chain connects TRBV9 to TRBJ2-7; D is possibly TRBD1 (5 bases). Trimming cost V 0 bases and J 2 bases, with 12 bases left between them. The CDR3 runs 15 residues. In germline, CDR1 is SGDLS, CDR2 YYNGEE. CDR3 loop: CASSVAAGFTYEQYF. The CDR3 nucleotides read TGTGCCAGCAGCGTAGCGGCAGGGTTTACCTACGAGCAGTACTTC.

The gene calls are TRBV7-2 and TRBJ1-1; D might be TRBD1 (5 bases). Trimming took off 5 bases at V and 0 bases at J, with 16 bases between the two ends. The CDR3 covers 16 residues. Germline assignment: CDR1 SGHTA and CDR2 FQGNSA. CDR3 in amino acids: CASSQRPGRMNTEAFF. In DNA form, the CDR3 reads TGTGCCAGCAGCCAACGGCCAGGGCGCATGAACACTGAAGCTTTCTTT.

This sequence joins TRBV18 and TRBJ1-5; 10 bases line up with TRBD1. The J segment lost 6 bases and the V segment lost 4 bases, leaving 6 bases of the junction unmatched. CDR1 and CDR2 (germline): KGHSH, LQKENI. The CDR3 extends over 15 amino acids. The CDR3 is CASSLGTGDTQPQHF. Written as DNA, the CDR3 is TGTGCCAGCTCACTCGGGACAGGGGACACTCAGCCCCAGCATTTT.

V and J are TRBV28 and TRBJ1-5; D is uncertain. The V end was cut by 6 bases, the J end by 4 bases, with 10 bases between. Germline CDR1 MDHEN, CDR2 SYDVKM. The CDR3 consists of 13 residues. This CDR3 reads CASRGVLNQPQHF. CDR3 coding DNA: TGTGCCAGCAGGGGAGTACTAAATCAGCCCCAGCATTTT.

V usage is TRBV2 and J usage is TRBJ2-1; D possibly uses TRBD1 or TRBD2 (5 bases each). V lost 5 bases and J lost 6, with 20 bases in between. The CDR3 runs 16 residues. From germline, CDR1 is SNHLY and CDR2 FYNNEI. CDR3 coding DNA: TGTGCCAGCAGTCCCGAGGGACCTCGTTTCGCCAATGAGCAGTTCTTC. It translates to CASSPEGPRFANEQFF.

This chain uses TRBV18 with TRBJ2-1; TRBD2 aligns across 7 bases. This CDR3 comprises 13 residues. Germline V gives CDR1 KGHSH, CDR2 LQKENI. Trimming removed 3 bases from V and 9 bases from J; junction bases left unmatched: 5. CDR3 amino acids: CASSPTAGAEQFF. The CDR3 DNA sequence: TGTGCCAGCTCACCCACCGCGGGAGCTGAGCAGTTCTTC.

The rearrangement links TRBV27 to TRBJ2-7; weak D call: TRBD1 (7 bases). Trimming shortened V by 5 bases and J by 4 bases, and 30 bases separated the two germline ends. Germline V gives CDR1 MNHEY, CDR2 SMNVEV (reference sequence). The CDR3 covers 19 residues. In nucleotides, the CDR3 is TGTGCCAGCAGTCATGGCGCGAAGGGGGCTAGCGTGGGTCGGTACGAGCAGTACTTC. It is translated as CASSHGAKGASVGRYEQYF.

V gene TRBV10-1 combines with J gene TRBJ1-3; D ambiguous. This CDR3 is 13 amino acids long. Germline lookup yields CDR1 WNHNN and CDR2 SYGVQD (reference sequence). The V end lost 3 bases, the J end lost 3 bases, and 6 bases lay between the germline ends. CDR3: CASSETNGNTIYF. In nucleotides, the CDR3 is TGCGCCAGCAGTGAAACAAATGGAAACACCATATATTTT.

The chain carries TRBV28 and TRBJ2-7, with 7 bases matching TRBD1. V lost 8 bases, J lost 3 bases, and 10 bases stayed unmatched. CDR1 and CDR2 (germline): MDHEN, SYDVKM. The CDR3 loop spans 14 amino acids. CDR3 loop: CASRNPGQNYEQYF. CDR3 nucleotides: TGTGCCAGCCGCAATCCGGGACAGAACTACGAGCAGTACTTC.

The genes are TRBV6-1 and TRBJ2-7; a possible D gene is TRBD1 (5 bases). The CDR3 runs 14 residues. In germline, CDR1 is MNHNS, CDR2 SASEGT. Trimming removed 0 bases from V and 3 bases from J, with 9 bases in between. The CDR3 region has the DNA TGTGCCAGCAGTGAAGCAGAAAGGGGCTACGAGCAGTACTTC. Translated: CASSEAERGYEQYF.

This sequence joins TRBV5-1 and TRBJ2-2, with TRBD1 matching over 10 bases. From germline, CDR1 is SGHRS and CDR2 YFSETQ. This CDR3 spans 16 amino acids. Germline trimming cut 0 bases from V and 3 bases from J; bases unmatched to any gene: 2. In nucleotides, the CDR3 is TGCGCCAGCAGCTTGGCCGGGACAGGGGACACCGGGGAGCTGTTTTTT. This gives the protein CASSLAGTGDTGELFF.

The rearrangement joins TRBV2 to TRBJ1-2; 8 bases agree with TRBD1. The CDR3 sequence is 14 residues long. V trimming: 6 bases; J trimming: 5 bases; junction bases outside the gene matches: 8. CDR1 and CDR2 from the germline V gene are SNHLY and FYNNEI. The DNA of the CDR3 is TGTGCCAGCAGCTACACAGGGGGTGAATATGGCTACACCTTC. Translating it yields CASSYTGGEYGYTF.

Notes on this clone: The same CDR3 can be traced to other DNA sequences in this sample. The rearrangement joins TRBV28 to TRBJ1-5, with D unclear. Germline V gene sequence: CDR1 MDHEN, CDR2 SYDVKM. This CDR3 has 12 residues. V lost 6 bases and J 3 bases, leaving 6 bases between the germline ends. The CDR3 sequence is CASSRSNQPQHF. The CDR3 bases are TGTGCCAGCAGCCGTTCCAATCAGCCCCAGCATTTT.

This chain links TRBV4-1 with TRBJ1-2; 11 bases match TRBD1. V trimming: 0 bases; J trimming: 7 bases; junction bases outside the gene matches: 1. This CDR3 is built from 14 residues. The germline V gene encodes CDR1 MGHRA and CDR2 YSYEKL. The CDR3 loop is CASSQEDRGLGYTF. The CDR3 nucleotides read TGCGCCAGCAGCCAAGAGGACAGGGGGCTTGGCTACACCTTC.

The J gene is TRBJ1-1, the V gene TRBV25-1; D unresolved. V was trimmed by 6 bases and J by 1 base, leaving 15 bases between them. CDR1 MGHDK and CDR2 SYGVNS come from the germline V gene. This CDR3 has 15 amino acids. The DNA for the CDR3 is TGTGCCAGCAGCTCTCGAAGGAAGTCGAACACTGAAGCTTTCTTT. Translating gives CASSSRRKSNTEAFF.

The gene calls are TRBV18 and TRBJ1-2; no definite D call. Trimming pared 1 base from V and 5 bases from J, leaving 14 bases between. This CDR3 is built from 15 residues. Per germline, CDR1 KGHSH and CDR2 LQKENI. CDR3 nucleotides: TGTGCCAGCTCACCACTGGGCGGGGAGAGGTATGGCTACACCTTC. This translates into CASSPLGGERYGYTF.

The rearrangement links TRBV5-1 to TRBJ2-3; D might be TRBD1 (6 bases). The ends were cut back, 0 bases at V and 3 bases at J, with 14 bases in the middle. Germline V gene data show CDR1 as SGHRS and CDR2 as YFSETQ. The CDR3 totals 16 residues. The CDR3 region is CASSLERGSGTDTQYF. CDR3 bases: TGCGCCAGCAGCTTGGAAAGGGGGTCAGGGACAGATACGCAGTATTTT.

The V gene is TRBV5-6, the J gene TRBJ2-7, with 10 bases identical to TRBD1. V trimming: 2 bases; J trimming: 3 bases; junction bases outside the gene matches: 5. The CDR3 length is 15 residues. The germline CDR1 and CDR2 sequences are SGHDT and YYEEEE. CDR3 sequence: CASSFRGTGVYEQYF. CDR3 sequence (DNA): TGTGCCAGCAGCTTTCGCGGGACAGGGGTCTACGAGCAGTACTTC.

This chain links TRBV6-1 with TRBJ1-1; the D gene is possibly TRBD1 (5 bases). The CDR3 loop spans 12 amino acids. Deletions cut 5 bases from V and 6 bases from J, with 10 bases between. Per the germline V gene, CDR1 is MNHNS and CDR2 is SASEGT. The CDR3 sequence: CASSFRVAEAFF. The CDR3 nucleotides are TGTGCCAGCAGTTTCAGGGTTGCTGAAGCTTTCTTT.

V usage is TRBV5-6 and J usage is TRBJ1-1; the match to TRBD1 covers 7 bases. CDR1 is SGHDT and CDR2 is YYEEEE in the germline V gene. The CDR3 loop spans 14 amino acids. V gave up 3 bases and J gave up 4 bases; unmatched junction bases: 6. CDR3 sequence: CASSSTGRGTEAFF. The CDR3 region has the DNA TGTGCCAGCAGCTCGACAGGGCGGGGCACTGAAGCTTTCTTT.

The V gene is TRBV28, the J gene TRBJ1-5; D might be TRBD1 (6 bases). This CDR3 contains 12 residues. Germline V gene data show CDR1 as MDHEN and CDR2 as SYDVKM. Trimming removed 11 bases at V and 6 bases at J, with 14 bases between. The chain's CDR3 is CAAVGGIQPQHF. The CDR3 bases are TGTGCCGCCGTGGGGGGCATTCAGCCCCAGCATTTT.

CDR3 nucleotides: TGTGCCAGCAGCTTGGACGTTCCCTACAATGAGCAGTTCTTC. This sequence encodes CASSLDVPYNEQFF. The gene calls are TRBV5-5 and TRBJ2-1; D ambiguous. The CDR3 consists of 14 residues. The germline gives CDR1 SGHKS, CDR2 YYEKEE (reference sequence). The ends were cut back, 0 bases at V and 2 bases at J, with 6 bases in the middle.

The chain has TRBV5-3 and TRBJ2-7; 7 positions agree with TRBD1. TRBV5-3 is given ORF status, its function remaining uncertain. The CDR3 totals 16 residues. V trimming: 2 bases; J trimming: 4 bases; junction bases outside the gene matches: 12. The chain's CDR3 is CARSFTLTGPRYEQYF. DNA for the CDR3: TGTGCCAGAAGCTTTACCTTGACAGGGCCCCGGTACGAGCAGTACTTC.

This chain connects TRBV5-1 to TRBJ2-5; either TRBD1 or TRBD2 may supply D (5 bases each). The CDR3 totals 16 residues. V dropped 8 bases and J dropped 3 bases, with 23 bases sitting between them. CDR1 is SGHRS and CDR2 is YFSETQ in the germline V gene. The CDR3 here is CASDSGGSQKKETQYF. The CDR3 nucleotides are TGCGCCAGTGACAGCGGAGGCTCACAAAAAAAAGAGACCCAGTACTTC.

The CDR3 loop is CASSSAGALAEQYF. DNA of the CDR3: TGTGCCAGCAGTTCCGCGGGGGCGCTGGCCGAGCAGTACTTC. This chain connects TRBV28 to TRBJ2-7; D is perhaps TRBD2 (7 bases). CDR1 and CDR2 from the germline V gene are MDHEN and SYDVKM. The CDR3 is made up of 14 amino acids. The ends were cut back, 4 bases at V and 6 bases at J, with 16 bases in the middle.

V gene TRBV18 combines with J gene TRBJ2-3; a weak D match, TRBD1 (5 bases). The CDR3 has 16 residues. V gave up 1 base and J gave up 2 bases, with 13 bases separating them. CDR1 KGHSH and CDR2 LQKENI come from the germline V gene. The CDR3 is CASSPLGAALTDTQYF. Here the CDR3 DNA reads TGTGCCAGCTCACCACTTGGGGCGGCCCTCACAGATACGCAGTATTTT.